A single sample is the source of the 2 T cell receptor beta chains below, sequenced in a study of cytomegalovirus exposure and HLA in healthy donors. PCR involved 60 Vbeta and 13 Jbeta primers. Profiling relied on immunoSEQ multiplex PCR, and the TCRdb table lists in-frame clones only, not all of them. Of 150,000 to 200,000 clones listed, roughly 79% were seen once; the top ten hold approximately 2%. Sequencing used PBMCs. These receptors came from a woman under 40 in good health and CMV-seropositive.

The V and J genes are TRBV30 and TRBJ1-2; no firm D call. The CDR3 consists of 10 residues. Trimming shortened V by 7 bases and J by 4 bases, and 7 bases separated the two germline ends. The germline V gene encodes CDR1 GTSNPN and CDR2 SVGIG (reference sequence). CDR3 protein: CASGIYGYTF. In nucleotides, the CDR3 is TGTGCCTCGGGGATCTATGGCTACACCTTC.

The chain recombines TRBV19 with TRBJ2-3, with 9 bases matching TRBD1. The junction had 5 bases not matched to a gene; V was cut back by 6 bases and J by 1 base. Germline loops: CDR1 LNHDA, CDR2 SQIVND (reference sequence). This CDR3 contains 15 residues. The CDR3: CASRRTGVRTDTQYF. The CDR3 nucleotides read TGTGCCAGTAGAAGGACAGGGGTACGCACAGATACGCAGTATTTT.